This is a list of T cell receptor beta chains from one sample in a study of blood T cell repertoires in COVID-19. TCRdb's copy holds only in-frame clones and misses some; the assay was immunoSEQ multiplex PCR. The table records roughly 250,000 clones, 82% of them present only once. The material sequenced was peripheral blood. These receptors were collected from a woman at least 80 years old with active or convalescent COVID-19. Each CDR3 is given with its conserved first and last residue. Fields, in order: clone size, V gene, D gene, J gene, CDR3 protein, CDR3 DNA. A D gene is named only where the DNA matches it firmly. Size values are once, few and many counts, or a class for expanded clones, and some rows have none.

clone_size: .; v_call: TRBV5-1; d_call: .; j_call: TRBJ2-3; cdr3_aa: CASTGTGYTQYF; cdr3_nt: TGCGCCAGCACCGGGACTGGTTATACGCAGTATTTT
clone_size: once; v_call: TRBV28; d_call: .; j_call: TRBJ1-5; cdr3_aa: CASSLSLGRNQPQHF; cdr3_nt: TGTGCCAGCAGTCTAAGCCTGGGGCGCAATCAGCCCCAGCATTTT
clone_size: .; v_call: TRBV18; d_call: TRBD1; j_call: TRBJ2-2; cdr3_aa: CASSRQGQNTGELFF; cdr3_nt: TGTGCCAGCTCAAGACAGGGGCAGAACACCGGGGAGCTGTTTTTT
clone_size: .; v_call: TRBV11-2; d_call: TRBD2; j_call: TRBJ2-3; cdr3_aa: CASSLDYQRDQADTQYF; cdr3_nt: TGTGCCAGCAGCTTAGATTACCAGCGGGATCAAGCAGATACGCAGTATTTT
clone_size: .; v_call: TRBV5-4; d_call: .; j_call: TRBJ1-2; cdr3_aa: CASSLAVSGAPGYTF; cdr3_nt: TGTGCCAGCAGCTTGGCCGTTTCAGGCGCTCCTGGCTACACCTTC
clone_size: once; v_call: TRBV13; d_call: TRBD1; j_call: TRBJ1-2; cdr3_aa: CASSYQQGAMGYTF; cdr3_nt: TGTGCCAGCAGCTACCAACAGGGGGCGATGGGCTACACCTTC
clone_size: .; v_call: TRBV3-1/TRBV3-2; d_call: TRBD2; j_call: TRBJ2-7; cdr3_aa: CASSLGTSGIYEQYF; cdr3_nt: TGTGCCAGCAGCCTAGGGACTAGCGGGATCTACGAGCAGTACTTC
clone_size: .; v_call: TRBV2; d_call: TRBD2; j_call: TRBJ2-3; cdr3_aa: CASRQTSGGTDTQYF; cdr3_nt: TGTGCCAGCAGACAGACTAGCGGGGGCACAGATACGCAGTATTTT
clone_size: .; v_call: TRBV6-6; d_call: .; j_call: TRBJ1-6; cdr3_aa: CASGGLRAVYSPLHF; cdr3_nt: TGTGCCAGCGGAGGGCTAAGGGCTGTCTATTCACCCCTCCACTTT
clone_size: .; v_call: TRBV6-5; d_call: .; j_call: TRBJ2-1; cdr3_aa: CASSYGGAGLYNEQFF; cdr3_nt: TGTGCCAGCAGTTACGGGGGGGCCGGTCTCTACAATGAGCAGTTCTTC
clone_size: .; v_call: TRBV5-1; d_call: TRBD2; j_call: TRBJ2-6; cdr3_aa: CASSFAPLAASGANVLTF; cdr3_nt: TGCGCCAGCAGCTTCGCACCACTAGCGGCCTCTGGGGCCAACGTCCTGACTTTC
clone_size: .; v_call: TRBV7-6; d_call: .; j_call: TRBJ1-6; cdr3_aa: CASSLGQIDNSPLHF; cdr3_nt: TGTGCCAGCAGCTTAGGACAAATAGATAATTCACCCCTCCACTTT
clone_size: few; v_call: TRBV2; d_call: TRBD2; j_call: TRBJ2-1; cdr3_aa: CASNGLDNEQFF; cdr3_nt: TGTGCCAGCAACGGACTAGACAATGAGCAGTTCTTC
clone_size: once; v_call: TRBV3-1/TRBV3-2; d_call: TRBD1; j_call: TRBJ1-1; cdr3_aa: CASSYTGEAFF; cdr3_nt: TGTGCCAGCAGCTATACAGGGGAGGCTTTCTTT
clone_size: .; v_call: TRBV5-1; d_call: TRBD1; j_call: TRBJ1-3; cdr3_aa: CASSGTGGSGNTIYF; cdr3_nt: TGCGCCAGCAGCGGAACAGGGGGCTCTGGAAACACCATATATTTT
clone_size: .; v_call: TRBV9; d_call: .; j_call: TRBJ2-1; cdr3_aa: CASSARQSSYNEQFF; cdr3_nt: TGTGCCAGCAGCGCCCGACAGAGCTCCTACAATGAGCAGTTCTTC
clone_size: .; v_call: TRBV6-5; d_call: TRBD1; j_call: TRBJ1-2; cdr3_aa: CASSYADTGTGGRTF; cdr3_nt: TGTGCCAGCAGTTACGCGGATACCGGGACAGGGGGCCGTACCTTC
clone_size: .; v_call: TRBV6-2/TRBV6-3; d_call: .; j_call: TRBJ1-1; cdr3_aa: CASSYRRVRETEAFF; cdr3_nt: TGTGCCAGCAGTTATAGGAGGGTGAGGGAAACTGAAGCTTTCTTT
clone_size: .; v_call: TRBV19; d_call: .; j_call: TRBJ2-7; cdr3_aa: CASSTREGEQYF; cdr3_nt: TGTGCCAGTAGTACGAGGGAAGGGGAGCAGTACTTC
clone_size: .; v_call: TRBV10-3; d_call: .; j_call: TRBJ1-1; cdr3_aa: CAISAGYDTEAFF; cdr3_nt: TGTGCCATCAGTGCAGGTTACGACACTGAAGCTTTCTTT
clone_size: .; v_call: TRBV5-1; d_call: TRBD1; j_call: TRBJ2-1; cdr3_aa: CASSSGTGGNEQFF; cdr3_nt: TGCGCCAGCAGCTCCGGGACAGGGGGCAATGAGCAGTTCTTC
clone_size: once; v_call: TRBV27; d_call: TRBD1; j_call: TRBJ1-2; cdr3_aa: CASSPGTETNYGYTF; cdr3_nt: TGTGCCAGCAGCCCGGGGACAGAAACTAACTATGGCTACACCTTC
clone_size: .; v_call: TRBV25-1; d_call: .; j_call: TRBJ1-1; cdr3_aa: CASSELGGRQAFF; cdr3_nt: TGTGCCAGCAGTGAATTGGGGGGACGGCAAGCTTTCTTT
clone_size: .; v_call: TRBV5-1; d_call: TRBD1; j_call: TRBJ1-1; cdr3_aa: CASSLIGQGTEAFF; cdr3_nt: TGCGCCAGCAGCTTGATTGGACAGGGCACTGAAGCTTTCTTT
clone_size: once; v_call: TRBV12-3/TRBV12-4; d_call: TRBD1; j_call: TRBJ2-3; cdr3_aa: CASSLRTGGLNYF; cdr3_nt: TGTGCCAGCAGCCTCCGGACAGGGGGGCTAAATTATTTT
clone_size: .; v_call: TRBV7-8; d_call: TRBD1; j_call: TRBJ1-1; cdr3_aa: CASGQQGLLPNTEAFF; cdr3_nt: TGTGCCAGCGGTCAACAGGGGCTACTTCCGAACACTGAAGCTTTCTTT
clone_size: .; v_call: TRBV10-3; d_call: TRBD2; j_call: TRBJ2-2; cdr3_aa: CAIMGTSGANTGELFF; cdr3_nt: TGTGCCATCATGGGGACTAGCGGAGCCAACACCGGGGAGCTGTTTTTT
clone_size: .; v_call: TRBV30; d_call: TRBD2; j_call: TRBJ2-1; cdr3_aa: CAWTTSRASGRGEQFF; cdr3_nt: TGTGCCTGGACCACAAGCCGGGCTAGCGGGAGAGGTGAGCAGTTCTTC
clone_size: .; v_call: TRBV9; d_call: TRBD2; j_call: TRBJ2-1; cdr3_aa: CASSVVSTSGGDEQFF; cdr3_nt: TGTGCCAGCAGCGTAGTATCCACTAGCGGGGGCGATGAGCAGTTCTTC
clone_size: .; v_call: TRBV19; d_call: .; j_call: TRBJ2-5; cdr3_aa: CASSITGVGETQYF; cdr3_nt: TGTGCCAGTAGTATTACCGGGGTTGGGGAGACCCAGTACTTC
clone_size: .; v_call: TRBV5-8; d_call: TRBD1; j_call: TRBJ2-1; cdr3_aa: CASSLRDSSYNEQFF; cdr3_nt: TGTGCCAGCAGCTTGAGGGACAGCTCCTACAATGAGCAGTTCTTC
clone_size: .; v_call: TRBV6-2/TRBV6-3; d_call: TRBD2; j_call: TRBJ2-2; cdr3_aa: CASSYPTSGRLPGELFF; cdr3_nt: TGTGCCAGCAGTTACCCGACTAGCGGGAGACTCCCCGGGGAGCTGTTTTTT
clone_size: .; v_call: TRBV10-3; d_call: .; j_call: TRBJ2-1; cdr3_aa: CAISLAGNEQFF; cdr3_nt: TGTGCCATCTCGCTAGCTGGCAATGAGCAGTTCTTC
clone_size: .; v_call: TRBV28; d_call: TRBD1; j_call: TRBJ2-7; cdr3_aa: CASRTGQGGEQYF; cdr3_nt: TGTGCCAGCAGAACCGGACAGGGCGGCGAGCAGTACTTC
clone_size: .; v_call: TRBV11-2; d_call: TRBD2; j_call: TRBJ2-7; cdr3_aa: CASSRLASSGSTGAYEQYF; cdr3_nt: TGTGCCAGCAGCCGACTCGCCTCTAGCGGGAGTACTGGAGCCTACGAGCAGTACTTC
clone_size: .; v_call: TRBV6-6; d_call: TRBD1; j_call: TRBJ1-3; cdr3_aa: CASSPRTGLNTIYF; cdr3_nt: TGTGCCAGCAGCCCTAGGACAGGGCTAAACACCATATATTTT
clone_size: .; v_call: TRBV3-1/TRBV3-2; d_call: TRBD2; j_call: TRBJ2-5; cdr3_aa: CASSQDALAGASGTQYF; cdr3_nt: TGTGCCAGCAGCCAAGATGCTCTAGCGGGAGCCTCCGGGACCCAGTACTTC
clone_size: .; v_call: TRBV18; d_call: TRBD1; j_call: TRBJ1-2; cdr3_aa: CASSPGQGVYGYTF; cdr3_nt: TGTGCCAGCTCACCTGGACAGGGGGTCTATGGCTACACCTTC
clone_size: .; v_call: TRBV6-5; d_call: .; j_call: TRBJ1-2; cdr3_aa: CASLPDSYYGYTF; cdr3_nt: TGTGCCAGCTTACCGGACAGCTACTATGGCTACACCTTC
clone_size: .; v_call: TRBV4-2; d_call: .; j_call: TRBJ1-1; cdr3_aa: CASSQDAVPGARTEAFF; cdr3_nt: TGTGCCAGCAGCCAAGATGCCGTCCCAGGGGCCAGGACTGAAGCTTTCTTT
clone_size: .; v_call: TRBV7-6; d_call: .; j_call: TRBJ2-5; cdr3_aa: CASSLAPYQETQYF; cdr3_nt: TGTGCCAGCAGCTTAGCCCCGTACCAAGAGACCCAGTACTTC
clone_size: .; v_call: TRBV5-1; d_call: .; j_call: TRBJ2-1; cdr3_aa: CASSLTGEVYNEQFF; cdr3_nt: TGCGCCAGCAGCTTAACAGGGGAGGTCTACAATGAGCAGTTCTTC
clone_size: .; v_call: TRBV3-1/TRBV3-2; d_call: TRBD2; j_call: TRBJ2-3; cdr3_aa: CASSQGVGGGNTDTQYF; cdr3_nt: TGTGCCAGCAGCCAAGGGGTTGGCGGGGGGAACACAGATACGCAGTATTTT
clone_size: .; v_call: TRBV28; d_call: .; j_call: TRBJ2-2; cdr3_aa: CASSYRGGGELFF; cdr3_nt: TGTGCCAGCAGCTACAGGGGGGGCGGGGAGCTGTTTTTT
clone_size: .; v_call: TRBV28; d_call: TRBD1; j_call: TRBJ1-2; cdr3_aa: CASSNRGRNGYTF; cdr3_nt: TGTGCCAGCAGCAACAGGGGTAGGAATGGCTACACCTTC
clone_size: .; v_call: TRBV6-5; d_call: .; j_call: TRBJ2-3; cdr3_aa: CASSYPGTDTQYF; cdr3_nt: TGTGCCAGCAGCTACCCAGGGACAGATACGCAGTATTTT
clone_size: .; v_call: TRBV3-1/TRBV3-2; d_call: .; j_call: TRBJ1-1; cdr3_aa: CASSQERVLNTEAFF; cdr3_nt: TGTGCCAGCAGCCAGGAACGGGTCCTGAACACTGAAGCTTTCTTT
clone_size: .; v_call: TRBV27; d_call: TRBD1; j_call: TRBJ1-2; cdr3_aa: CASSRQGNYGYTF; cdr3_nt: TGTGCCAGCAGTCGACAGGGTAACTATGGCTACACCTTC
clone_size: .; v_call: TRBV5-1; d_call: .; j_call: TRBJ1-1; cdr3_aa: CASSLAGEGTEAFF; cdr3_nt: TGCGCCAGCAGCTTGGCAGGGGAGGGAACTGAAGCTTTCTTT